This record covers a single T cell receptor (beta chain). A few counts support this clonotype. What antigen it recognizes has not been identified. No much larger clone exists at a distance of one base, and base qualities are not known. These data belong to a study of T-cell reconstitution after alpha-beta-depleted transplantation in children (dated by TCRdb to 2015 to 2016). Looking at the study overall: Using TCR repertoire profiling, the study followed T-cell immune reconstitution in a quantitative way in children after TCRalphabeta/CD19-depleted allogeneic hematopoietic cell transplantation.

The library was generated by PCR. This sample was sequenced with an Illumina HiSeq 2500. TCR library preparation used molecular barcoding, with unique molecular identifiers applied to normalize quantification of the TCRbeta repertoire. Through fastp at Q25 and MiXCR, TCRdb rebuilt clones from the public reads, retaining in-frame beta chains. All rows with the same CDR3 protein become a single entry with the most common DNA and genes. The sample profile shows nearly 550,000 distinct CDR3 sequences; around 18% of them were found once. The ten largest clones represent 3.3% of the sample. Reading from cysteine to phenylalanine, the CDR3 counts 14 amino acids. Left in the record is the CDR3 DNA by itself, 42 bases read in frame from the first base. Via the germline V gene (reference sequence), CDR1 is DFQATT and CDR2 SNEGSKA. The junction carries 15 bases between V and J, which are trimmed by 3 bases and 3 bases respectively.

This clonotype was obtained from a human donor who donated a stem cell graft to a child with acute lymphoblastic leukemia. The sequencing here drew on PBMCs from the stem cell graft donor, taken from the stem cell graft. The chain couples TRBV20-1 to TRBJ2-7, with the D assignment possibly TRBD1 or TRBD2, given 5 matching bases for each. The DNA sequence is given as TGCAGTGCTAGGATAGCCGGGGCAGACTACGAGCAGTACTTC. It encodes CSARIAGADYEQYF.